This TCR beta chain was documented in a study of T cell repertoires in cytomegalovirus infection. Study as a whole: Recently identified HLA-C-restricted CMV epitopes and well-studied HLA-B-restricted CMV epitopes were used by the study. Points from the study as a whole: What dominated the ex vivo response were HLA-C-restricted CMV-specific TCR beta clonotypes.

TCRdb re-called the reads through MiXCR, storing one row per CDR3 protein. The data contain about 470,000 distinct CDR3 sequences, under 45% of them singletons. Turning to this clonotype: Antigen specificity is unknown.

Germline V gene data show CDR1 as MNHEY and CDR2 as SVGEGT. The CDR3 has 12 amino acids. Trimming pared 5 bases from V and 6 bases from J, leaving 10 bases between. The sequence derives from a human donor in good health (CMV status not recorded). Some clones in this sample may be carry-over from other donors' samples. The sequences come from cultured PBMCs, collected from culture after CMV antigen stimulation. V usage is TRBV6-2 or TRBV6-3 and J usage is TRBJ2-5; D uncertain. This CDR3 reads CASSPVGKTQYF. The CDR3 DNA follows: TGTGCCAGCAGTCCCGTTGGGAAGACCCAGTACTTC.